These T cell receptor beta chains were read from a single sample in a study of T cell responses to AZD1222 COVID-19 vaccine. Assay: immunoSEQ multiplex PCR; the TCRdb copy retains only in-frame clones and omits some. This table holds 130,000 to 150,000 clones, about nine tenths found once. Material: peripheral blood, obtained 28 days after the second AZD1222 dose. All receptors derive from an adult who received the AZD1222 COVID-19 vaccine. CDR3s include the opening cysteine and the closing phenylalanine or tryptophan. The D gene is left open where the match is weak. Clone size is given for some rows only: seen once, a few or many times, or a class if the clone is expanded.

J: TRBJ2-3; D: .; size: once; V: TRBV6-5; CDR3: CASSGSATDTQYF; DNA: TGTGCCAGCAGCGGTAGCGCCACAGATACGCAGTATTTT
J: TRBJ2-1; D: TRBD1; size: once; V: TRBV11-3; CDR3: CASSLGRGLVDEQFF; DNA: TGTGCCAGCAGCTTAGGCAGGGGGCTTGTCGATGAGCAGTTCTTC
J: TRBJ1-1; D: .; size: .; V: TRBV9; CDR3: CASTRPGDTEAFF; DNA: TGTGCCAGCACCCGACCGGGGGACACTGAAGCTTTCTTT
J: TRBJ1-1; D: TRBD1; size: once; V: TRBV7-2; CDR3: CASSARGAQNTEAFF; DNA: TGTGCCAGCAGCGCCAGGGGGGCACAGAACACTGAAGCTTTCTTT
J: TRBJ2-3; D: .; size: .; V: TRBV4-1; CDR3: CASSQDTGESTDTQYF; DNA: TGCGCCAGCAGCCAAGACACGGGAGAGAGCACAGATACGCAGTATTTT
J: TRBJ2-1; D: TRBD2; size: .; V: TRBV5-1; CDR3: CASSLASGTYNEQFF; DNA: TGCGCCAGCAGCTTGGCTAGCGGGACCTACAATGAGCAGTTCTTC
J: TRBJ2-1; D: TRBD2; size: .; V: TRBV7-2; CDR3: CASSPPASGRDWGYNEQFF; DNA: TGTGCCAGCAGCCCGCCGGCTAGCGGGAGGGATTGGGGCTACAATGAGCAGTTCTTC
J: TRBJ2-3; D: .; size: .; V: TRBV29-1; CDR3: CSVRRGAVTDTQYF; DNA: TGCAGCGTGCGGCGCGGAGCCGTCACAGATACGCAGTATTTT
J: TRBJ1-2; D: .; size: .; V: TRBV27; CDR3: CASSRDRLEGYTF; DNA: TGTGCCAGCAGCAGAGACCGGTTGGAGGGCTACACCTTC
J: TRBJ2-1; D: .; size: .; V: TRBV19; CDR3: CASSIEAAISSYNEQFF; DNA: TGTGCCAGTAGTATAGAAGCAGCGATTAGCTCCTACAATGAGCAGTTCTTC
J: TRBJ1-2; D: TRBD1; size: .; V: TRBV27; CDR3: CASSLGQGNYGYTF; DNA: TGTGCCAGCAGTTTGGGACAGGGCAACTATGGCTACACCTTC
J: TRBJ1-6; D: .; size: .; V: TRBV28; CDR3: CASSSDRPLHF; DNA: TGTGCCAGCAGCTCGGATCGTCCTCTCCACTTT
J: TRBJ1-1; D: TRBD1; size: .; V: TRBV28; CDR3: CASSAGGTEAFF; DNA: TGTGCCAGCAGCGCAGGGGGCACTGAAGCTTTCTTT
J: TRBJ1-2; D: .; size: .; V: TRBV7-2; CDR3: CASSLAGHAVDYTF; DNA: TGTGCCAGCAGCTTAGCGGGACATGCTGTAGACTACACCTTC
J: TRBJ2-1; D: .; size: .; V: TRBV11-2; CDR3: CASSPSAGIVGEQFF; DNA: TGTGCCAGCAGCCCATCAGCGGGCATCGTAGGTGAGCAGTTCTTC
J: TRBJ2-7; D: .; size: .; V: TRBV2; CDR3: CASANWDEQYF; DNA: TGTGCCAGCGCGAACTGGGACGAGCAGTACTTC
J: TRBJ2-7; D: .; size: .; V: TRBV30; CDR3: CAWRRRGEQYF; DNA: TGTGCCTGGAGGCGGAGGGGGGAGCAGTACTTC
J: TRBJ2-3; D: TRBD1; size: once; V: TRBV11-1; CDR3: CASSSRQGAVDTQYF; DNA: TGTGCCAGCAGCTCCCGACAGGGGGCCGTAGATACGCAGTATTTT
J: TRBJ1-1; D: .; size: .; V: TRBV10-1; CDR3: CASSESTAPLTEAFF; DNA: TGCGCCAGCAGTGAGTCAACGGCGCCTCTCACTGAAGCTTTCTTT